A single TCR beta chain is shown here with its context. What it binds is unknown. The CDR3 is 18 residues long. CDR1 is LNHNV, CDR2 YYDKDF, per germline (reference sequence). V trimming: 2 bases; J trimming: 7 bases; junction bases outside the gene matches: 15. The sample belongs to a study of cytomegalovirus exposure and HLA in healthy donors. 60 Vbeta and 13 Jbeta primers were used in PCR. Sequencing used immunoSEQ multiplex PCR; TCRdb keeps in-frame clones, though not all of them. The sample lists more than 200,000 clones, roughly 82% occurring once. General study points: Cytomegalovirus-associated TCR beta chains were listed, numbering 150 to 200.

The V call is TRBV15, the J call TRBJ2-1; 9 bases are a match to TRBD2. The sample taken for sequencing was PBMCs. The origin of this receptor is a man aged 40-50 years in good health and CMV-seropositive. In DNA form, the CDR3 reads TGTGCCACCAGCAGAAGCCTAGGAAGCGCGGGAGGGGGAAATGAGCAGTTCTTC. This sequence encodes CATSRSLGSAGGGNEQFF.